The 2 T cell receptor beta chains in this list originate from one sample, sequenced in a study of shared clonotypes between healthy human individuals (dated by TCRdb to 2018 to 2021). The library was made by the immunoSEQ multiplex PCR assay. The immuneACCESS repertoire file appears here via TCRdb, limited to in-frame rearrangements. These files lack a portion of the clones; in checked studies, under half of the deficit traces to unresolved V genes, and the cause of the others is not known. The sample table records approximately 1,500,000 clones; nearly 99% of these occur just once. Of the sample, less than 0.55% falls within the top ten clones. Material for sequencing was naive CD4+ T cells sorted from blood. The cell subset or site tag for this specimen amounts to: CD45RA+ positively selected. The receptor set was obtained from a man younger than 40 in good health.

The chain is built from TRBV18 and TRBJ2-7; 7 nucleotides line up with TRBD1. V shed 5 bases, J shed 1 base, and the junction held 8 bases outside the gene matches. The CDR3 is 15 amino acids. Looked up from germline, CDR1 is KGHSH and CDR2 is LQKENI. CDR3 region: CASSLIDRASYEQYF. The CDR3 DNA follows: TGTGCCAGCTCATTGATCGACAGGGCTTCCTACGAGCAGTACTTC.

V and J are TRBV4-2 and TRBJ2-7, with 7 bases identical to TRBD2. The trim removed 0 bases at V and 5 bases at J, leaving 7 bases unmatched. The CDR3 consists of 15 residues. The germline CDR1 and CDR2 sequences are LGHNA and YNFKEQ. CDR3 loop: CASSQERLAADEQYF. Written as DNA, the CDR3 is TGTGCCAGCAGCCAAGAGCGCCTAGCGGCGGACGAGCAGTACTTC.